This TCR beta chain was retrieved from a study of control samples from healthy donors and cancer patients (dated by TCRdb to 2020 to 2021). With regard to this clone: Its antigen is currently not known. No quality values exist for individual bases; no much larger clone is one base distant.

Reading from cysteine to phenylalanine, the CDR3 counts 14 amino acids. Here the CDR3 DNA is all that survives: 42 bases in frame from base 1. The CDR1 and CDR2 encoded by the germline V gene are SGHRS and YFSETQ. V loses 3 bases at its end and J loses 4 bases; junction bases beyond the gene matches: 6. Library construction relied on the immunoSEQ multiplex PCR assay. TCRdb carries this immuneACCESS record with in-frame sequences only. Its versions omit some clonotypes, under half of them owing to an unresolved V gene in the studies checked, with the rest unexplained. Across this sample there are fewer than 25,000 clones, with roughly 83% seen only once. The ten biggest clones cover approximately 30% of the sample.

Specimen: PBMCs. This sequence uses TRBV5-1 and TRBJ1-2; 7 middle bases align to TRBD1. The sequence derives from a man in his sixties with head and neck cancer. The CDR3: CASSSWDSLYGYTF. In nucleotide form, the sequence is TGCGCCAGCAGCTCCTGGGACAGCCTCTATGGCTACACCTTC.